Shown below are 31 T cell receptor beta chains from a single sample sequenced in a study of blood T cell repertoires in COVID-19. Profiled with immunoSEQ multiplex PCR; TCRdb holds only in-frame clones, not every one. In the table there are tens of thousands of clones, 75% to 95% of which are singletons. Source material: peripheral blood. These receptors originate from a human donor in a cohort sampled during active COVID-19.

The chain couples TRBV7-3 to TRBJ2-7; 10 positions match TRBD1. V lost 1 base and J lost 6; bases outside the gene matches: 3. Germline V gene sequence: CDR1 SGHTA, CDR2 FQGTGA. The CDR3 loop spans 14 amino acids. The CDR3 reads CASSLKGQGSEQYF. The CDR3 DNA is TGTGCCAGCAGCTTAAAGGGACAGGGGTCCGAGCAGTACTTC.

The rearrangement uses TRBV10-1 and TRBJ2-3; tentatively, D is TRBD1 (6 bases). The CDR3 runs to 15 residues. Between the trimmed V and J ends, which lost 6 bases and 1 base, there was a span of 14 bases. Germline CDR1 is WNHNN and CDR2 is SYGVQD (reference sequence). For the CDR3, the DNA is TGCGCCAGCAGCCTAGGGACAACTGGCACAGATACGCAGTATTTT. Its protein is CASSLGTTGTDTQYF.

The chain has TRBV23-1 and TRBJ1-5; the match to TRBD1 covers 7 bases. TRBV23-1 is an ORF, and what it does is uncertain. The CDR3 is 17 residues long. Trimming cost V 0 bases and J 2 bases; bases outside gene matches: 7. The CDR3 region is CASSQSTRGVGNQPQHF. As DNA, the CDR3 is TGCGCCAGCAGTCAATCAACCAGGGGGGTGGGCAATCAGCCCCAGCATTTT.

In DNA, the CDR3 is TGTGCCAGCATCGGGAGGACACCCCTCTCCCCTGAAGCTTTCTTT. This encodes CASIGRTPLSPEAFF. The chain is built from TRBV2 and TRBJ1-1; D might be TRBD1 (5 bases). Trimming stripped 7 bases from V and 6 bases from J, with 21 bases between. CDR1 is SNHLY and CDR2 is FYNNEI in the germline V gene. CDR3 length: 15 residues.

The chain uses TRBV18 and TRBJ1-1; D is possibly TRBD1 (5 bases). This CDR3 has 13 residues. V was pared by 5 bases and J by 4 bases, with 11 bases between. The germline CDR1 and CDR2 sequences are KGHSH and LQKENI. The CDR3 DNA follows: TGTGCCAGCTCAGGGTTGGGGGGCACTGAAGCTTTCTTT. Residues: CASSGLGGTEAFF. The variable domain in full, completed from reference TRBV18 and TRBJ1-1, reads NAGVMQNPRHLVRRRGQEARLRCSPMKGHSHVYWYRQLPEEGLKFMVYLQKENIIDESGMPKERFSAEFPKEGPSILRIQQVVRGDSAAYFCASSGLGGTEAFFGQGTRLTVV.

The CDR3 bases are TGTGCCAGCAGCTTAGATCGGGGGTCCTACAATGAGCAGTTCTTC. Encoded protein: CASSLDRGSYNEQFF. The V and J genes are TRBV7-2 and TRBJ2-1, with D tentatively TRBD2 (6 bases). The V and J ends lost 1 base and 1 base respectively, with 8 bases between them. The CDR3 runs to 15 residues. CDR1 is SGHTA, CDR2 FQGNSA, per germline.

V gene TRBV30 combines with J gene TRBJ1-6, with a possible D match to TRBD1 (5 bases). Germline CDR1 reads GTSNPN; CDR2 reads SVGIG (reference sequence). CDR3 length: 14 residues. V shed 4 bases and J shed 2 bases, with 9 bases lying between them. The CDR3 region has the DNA TGTGCCTGGAATAGACAGACCTATAATTCACCCCTCCACTTT. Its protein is CAWNRQTYNSPLHF. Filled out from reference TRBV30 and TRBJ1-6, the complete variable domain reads SQTIHQWPATLVQPVGSPLSLECTVEGTSNPNLYWYRQAAGRGLQLLFYSVGIGQISSEVPQNLSASRPQDRQFILSSKKLLLSDSGFYLCAWNRQTYNSPLHFGNGTRLTVT.

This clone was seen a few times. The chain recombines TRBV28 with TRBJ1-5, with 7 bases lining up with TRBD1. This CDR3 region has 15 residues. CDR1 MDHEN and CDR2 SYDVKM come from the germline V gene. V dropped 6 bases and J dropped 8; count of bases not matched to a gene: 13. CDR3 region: CASSPLDRTQEPQHF. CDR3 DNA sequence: TGTGCCAGCAGCCCATTGGACAGGACGCAGGAGCCCCAGCATTTT.

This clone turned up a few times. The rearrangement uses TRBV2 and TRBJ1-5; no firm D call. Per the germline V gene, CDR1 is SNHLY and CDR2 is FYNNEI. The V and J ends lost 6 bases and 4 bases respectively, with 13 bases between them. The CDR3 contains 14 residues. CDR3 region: CASSVSRVNQPQHF. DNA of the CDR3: TGTGCCAGCAGCGTTTCGAGGGTGAATCAGCCCCAGCATTTT.

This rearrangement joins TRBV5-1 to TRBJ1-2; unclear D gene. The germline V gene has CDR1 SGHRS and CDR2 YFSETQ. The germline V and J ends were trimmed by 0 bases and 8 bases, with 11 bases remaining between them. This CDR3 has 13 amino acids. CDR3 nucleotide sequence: TGCGCCAGCAGCTTGGAAGGTTCCAGGGGCTACACCTTC. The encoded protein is CASSLEGSRGYTF.

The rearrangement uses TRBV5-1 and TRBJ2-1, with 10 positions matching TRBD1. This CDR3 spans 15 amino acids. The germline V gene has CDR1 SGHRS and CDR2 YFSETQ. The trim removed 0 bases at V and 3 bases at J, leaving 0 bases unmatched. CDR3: CASSLGTGGYNEQFF. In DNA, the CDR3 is TGCGCCAGCAGCTTGGGGACAGGGGGCTACAATGAGCAGTTCTTC.

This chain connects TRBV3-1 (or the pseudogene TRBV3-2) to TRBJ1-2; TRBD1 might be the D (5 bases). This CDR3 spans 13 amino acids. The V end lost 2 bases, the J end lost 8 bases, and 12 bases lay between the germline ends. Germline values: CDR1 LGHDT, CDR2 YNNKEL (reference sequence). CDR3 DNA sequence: TGTGCCAGCAGCCAACCCCCAGGGTCGGGCTACACCTTC. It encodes CASSQPPGSGYTF.

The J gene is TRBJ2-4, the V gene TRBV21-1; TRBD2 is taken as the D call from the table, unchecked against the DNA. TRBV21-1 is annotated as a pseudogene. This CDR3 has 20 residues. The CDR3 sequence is CASSKTERESHVGAKNIQYF. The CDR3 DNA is TGTGCCAGCAGCAAAACTGAGCGGGAGTCTCATGTTGGGGCCAAAAACATTCAGTACTTC.

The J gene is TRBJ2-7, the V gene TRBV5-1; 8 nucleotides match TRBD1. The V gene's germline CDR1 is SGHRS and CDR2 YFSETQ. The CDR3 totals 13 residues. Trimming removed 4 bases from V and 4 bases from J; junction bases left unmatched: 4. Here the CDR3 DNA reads TGCGCCAGCAGCCACGACAGGGGTTACGAGCAGTACTTC. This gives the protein CASSHDRGYEQYF.

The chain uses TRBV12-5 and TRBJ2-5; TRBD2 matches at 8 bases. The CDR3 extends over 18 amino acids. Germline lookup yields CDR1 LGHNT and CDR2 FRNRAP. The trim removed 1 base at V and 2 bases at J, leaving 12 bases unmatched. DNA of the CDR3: TGTGCTAGTGGTTTGGCTACCCCCCGGGGGGGAAGGCAAGAGACCCAGTACTTC. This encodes CASGLATPRGGRQETQYF.

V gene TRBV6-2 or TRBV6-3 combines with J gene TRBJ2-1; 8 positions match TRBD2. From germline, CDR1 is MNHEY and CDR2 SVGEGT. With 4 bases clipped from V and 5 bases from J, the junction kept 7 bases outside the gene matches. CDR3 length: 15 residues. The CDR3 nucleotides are TGTGCCAGCAGTTCCGGGACTAGGCCGAACAATGAGCAGTTCTTC. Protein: CASSSGTRPNNEQFF.

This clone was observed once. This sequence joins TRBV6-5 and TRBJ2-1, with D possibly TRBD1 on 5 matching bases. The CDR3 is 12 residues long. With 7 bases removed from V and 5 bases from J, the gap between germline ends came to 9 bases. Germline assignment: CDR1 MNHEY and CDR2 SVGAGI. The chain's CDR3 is CASTLTDNEQFF. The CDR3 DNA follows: TGTGCCAGCACTCTGACAGACAATGAGCAGTTCTTC.

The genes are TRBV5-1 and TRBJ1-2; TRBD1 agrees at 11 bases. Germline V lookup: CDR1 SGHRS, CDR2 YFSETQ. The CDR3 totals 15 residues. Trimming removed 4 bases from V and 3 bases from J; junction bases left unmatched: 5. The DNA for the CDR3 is TGCGCCAGCAGCGCCGGGACAGGGGGTGACTATGGCTACACCTTC. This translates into CASSAGTGGDYGYTF. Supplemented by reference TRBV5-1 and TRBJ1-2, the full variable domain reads KAGVTQTPRYLIKTRGQQVTLSCSPISGHRSVSWYQQTPGQGLQFLFEYFSETQRNKGNFPGRFSGRQFSNSRSEMNVSTLELGDSALYLCASSAGTGGDYGYTFGSGTRLTVV.

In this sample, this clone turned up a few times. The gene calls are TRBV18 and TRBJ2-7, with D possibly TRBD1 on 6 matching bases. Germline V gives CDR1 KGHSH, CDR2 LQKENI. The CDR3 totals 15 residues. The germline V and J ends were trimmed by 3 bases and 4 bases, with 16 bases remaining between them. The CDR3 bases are TGTGCCAGCTCACCGATCCGGGACACTTCATACGAGCAGTACTTC. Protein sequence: CASSPIRDTSYEQYF. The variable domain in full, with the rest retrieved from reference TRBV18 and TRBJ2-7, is NAGVMQNPRHLVRRRGQEARLRCSPMKGHSHVYWYRQLPEEGLKFMVYLQKENIIDESGMPKERFSAEFPKEGPSILRIQQVVRGDSAAYFCASSPIRDTSYEQYFGPGTRLTVT.

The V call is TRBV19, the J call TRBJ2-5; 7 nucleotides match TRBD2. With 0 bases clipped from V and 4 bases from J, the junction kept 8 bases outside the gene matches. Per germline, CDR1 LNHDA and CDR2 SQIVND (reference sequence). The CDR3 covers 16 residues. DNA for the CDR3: TGTGCCAGTAGTATAGATCGAGCGGGACGTCGAGAGACCCAGTACTTC. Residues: CASSIDRAGRRETQYF.

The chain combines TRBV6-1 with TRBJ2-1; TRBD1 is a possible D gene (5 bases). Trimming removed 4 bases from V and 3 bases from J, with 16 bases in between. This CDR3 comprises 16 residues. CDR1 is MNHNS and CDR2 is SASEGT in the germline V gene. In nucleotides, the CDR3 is TGTGCCAGCAGTGCAAGGACATCATCTCTCTACAATGAGCAGTTCTTC. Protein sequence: CASSARTSSLYNEQFF.

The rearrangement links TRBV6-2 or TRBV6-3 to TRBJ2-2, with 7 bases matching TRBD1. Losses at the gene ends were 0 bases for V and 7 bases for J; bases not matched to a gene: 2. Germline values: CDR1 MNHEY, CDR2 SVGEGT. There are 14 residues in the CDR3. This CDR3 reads CASSYSQGVGELFF. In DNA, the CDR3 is TGTGCCAGCAGTTACTCGCAGGGGGTCGGGGAGCTGTTTTTT.

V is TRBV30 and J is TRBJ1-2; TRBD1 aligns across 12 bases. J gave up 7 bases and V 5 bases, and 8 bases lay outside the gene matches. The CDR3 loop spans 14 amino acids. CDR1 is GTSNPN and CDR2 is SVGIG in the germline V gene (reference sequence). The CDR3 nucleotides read TGTGCCTGGCGAAGCCGGGACAGGGGGCCTGGCTACACCTTC. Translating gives CAWRSRDRGPGYTF.

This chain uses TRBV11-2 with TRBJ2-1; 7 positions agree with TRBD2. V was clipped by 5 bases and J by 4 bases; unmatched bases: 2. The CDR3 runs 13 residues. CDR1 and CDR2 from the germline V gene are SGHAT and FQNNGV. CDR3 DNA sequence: TGTGCCAGCAGCCGCGGGAGATACAATGAGCAGTTCTTC. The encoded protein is CASSRGRYNEQFF.

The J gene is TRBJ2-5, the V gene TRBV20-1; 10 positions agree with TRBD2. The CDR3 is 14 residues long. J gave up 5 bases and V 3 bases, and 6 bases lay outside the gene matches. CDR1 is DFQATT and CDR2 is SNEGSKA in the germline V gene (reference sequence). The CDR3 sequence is CSASWASGSETQYF. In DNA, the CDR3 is TGCAGTGCTAGTTGGGCTAGCGGGAGCGAGACCCAGTACTTC.

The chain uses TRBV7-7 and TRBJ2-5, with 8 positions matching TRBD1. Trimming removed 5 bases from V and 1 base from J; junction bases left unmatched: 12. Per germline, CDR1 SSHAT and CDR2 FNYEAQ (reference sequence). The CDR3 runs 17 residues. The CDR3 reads CASSENPGTGTQETQYF. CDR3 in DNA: TGTGCCAGCAGCGAGAACCCCGGGACAGGAACCCAAGAGACCCAGTACTTC.

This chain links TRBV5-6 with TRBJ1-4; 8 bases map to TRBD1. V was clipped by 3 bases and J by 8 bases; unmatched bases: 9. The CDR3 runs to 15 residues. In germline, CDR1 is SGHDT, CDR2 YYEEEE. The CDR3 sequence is CASSSRQGRGEKLFF. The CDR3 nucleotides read TGTGCCAGCAGCTCCCGACAGGGGCGCGGGGAAAAACTGTTTTTT. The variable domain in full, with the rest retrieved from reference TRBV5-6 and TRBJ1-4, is DAGVTQSPTHLIKTRGQQVTLRCSPKSGHDTVSWYQQALGQGPQFIFQYYEEEERQRGNFPDRFSGHQFPNYSSELNVNALLLGDSALYLCASSSRQGRGEKLFFGSGTQLSVL.

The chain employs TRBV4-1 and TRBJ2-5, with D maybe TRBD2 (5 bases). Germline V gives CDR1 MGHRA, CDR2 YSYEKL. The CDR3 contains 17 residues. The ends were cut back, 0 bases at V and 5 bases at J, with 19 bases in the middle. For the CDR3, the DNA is TGCGCCAGCAGCCAAGATCGGGTGAACTCAGGCGGGGAGACCCAGTACTTC. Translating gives CASSQDRVNSGGETQYF.

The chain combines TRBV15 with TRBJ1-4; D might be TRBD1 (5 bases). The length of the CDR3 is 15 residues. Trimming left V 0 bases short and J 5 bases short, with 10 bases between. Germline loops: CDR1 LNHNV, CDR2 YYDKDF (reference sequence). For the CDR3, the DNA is TGTGCCACCAGCAGAGATCTCGGGGGGAATGAAAAACTGTTTTTT. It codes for CATSRDLGGNEKLFF.

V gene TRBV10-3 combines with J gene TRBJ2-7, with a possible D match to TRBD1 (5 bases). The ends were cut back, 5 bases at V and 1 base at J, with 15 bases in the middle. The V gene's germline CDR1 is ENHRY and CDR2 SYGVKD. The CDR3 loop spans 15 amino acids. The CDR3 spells CAISPEQGGSYEQYF. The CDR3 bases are TGTGCCATCAGTCCCGAGCAGGGTGGGTCCTACGAGCAGTACTTC.

This chain's CDR3 is CASSISRGNTEAFF. The CDR3 nucleotides read TGTGCCAGTAGTATTAGTCGCGGGAACACTGAAGCTTTCTTT. The chain carries TRBV19 and TRBJ1-1; no clear D. The CDR3 is 14 residues long. V lost 3 bases and J lost 1, with 9 bases in between. Germline values: CDR1 LNHDA, CDR2 SQIVND (reference sequence).